A selection of T cell receptor beta chains follows, all from one sample in a study of blood T cell repertoires in COVID-19. Sequencing was performed with immunoSEQ multiplex PCR; in TCRdb, only in-frame clones are kept and a portion is missing. The data show some 180,000 clones, 70% to 80% seen once. Material: PBMCs or T cells enriched from blood (not recorded which). These receptors all come from a man aged 55 to 69 who had been exposed to COVID-19. The CDR3 runs from the conserved cysteine through the conserved F or W. Clone size, where shown, is once, few, many, or a class for clones that have expanded.

TRBV7-3 . CASSLKGQGALSPYNEQFF
TRBV15 . CATSRDPGFSDGNTIYF
TRBV5-6 many CASSGWGQTEKLFF
TRBV4-1 . CASSQVYLRMYTEAFF
TRBV5-1 few CASSVDPPGLAGNYEQYF
TRBV28 . CASRTQGQTLYGYTF
TRBV3-1/TRBV3-2 . CASSQGTGELTDTQYF
TRBV7-2 few CASSLGPSSNEKLFF
TRBV7-2 . CASSLDGGRGAYNEQFF
TRBV5-4 . CASRAGTLITGELFF
TRBV10-1 . CASSESIGLAGGSNTQYF
TRBV7-2 many CASSLGVGQGFGYTF
TRBV25-1 . CASRALHPGQGGYTF
TRBV19 once CASSDRDRAEAFF
TRBV19 . CASAIGGGINTEAFF
TRBV30 . CAWSGGDQPQHF
TRBV5-6 . CASSLDGGASYEQYF
TRBV5-5 . CASSLQGVEYNEQFF
TRBV11-1 . CASSPDSWEQYF
TRBV29-1 . CSVLDTLNTEAFF
TRBV25-1 . CASSERPTFGELFF
TRBV15 . CATSRGTSGRSDTQYF
TRBV6-5 . CASSPQSGRDGYTF
TRBV6-2/TRBV6-3 once CASSSHTLGASYEQYF
TRBV5-1 . CASSLSIHRGMAGELFF
TRBV7-2 . CASSAGLADYEQYF
TRBV5-1 . CASSLPVAGANVLTF
TRBV5-1 . CASSLGSGRNEQYF
TRBV21-1 . CASSKEGEDRPPGTGELFF
TRBV12-5 . CASGLAPPGKYEQYF
TRBV7-7 . CASSSSEGAGTDTQYF
TRBV19 . CASNPVGGVSTSPLHF
TRBV30 . CAWSRTGYEQYF
TRBV2 . CASSGLATRASSTDTQYF
TRBV5-1 . CASSLETASSGGNTIYF
TRBV7-9 . CASSLASQSNEKLFF
TRBV7-9 . CASSFRANTGELFF
TRBV5-4 . CASSLSLAGGPNEQFF
TRBV7-3 . CASSPGVSYGYTF
TRBV7-9 . CASSLALGGNTIYF
TRBV5-1 once CASSWGLAGGPETQYF
TRBV4-3 . CASSQVGTGKEKLFF
TRBV5-4 . CASSLVLETQYF
TRBV27 . CASSDRVDYEQYF
TRBV7-8 . CASSQGQGGYTF
TRBV25-1 . CASSALTGGLSSYEQYF
TRBV7-2 . CASSLGARPDEQFF
TRBV5-6 once CASSLRRGRGGYTF
TRBV30 . CAWSRGNYEQYF
TRBV12-3/TRBV12-4 few CASSRGPNTEAFF
TRBV7-3 . CASSLSRVIQETQYF
TRBV3-1/TRBV3-2 . CASSSRTDSGTEAFF
TRBV24-1 . CATSDLRGSSYNEQFF